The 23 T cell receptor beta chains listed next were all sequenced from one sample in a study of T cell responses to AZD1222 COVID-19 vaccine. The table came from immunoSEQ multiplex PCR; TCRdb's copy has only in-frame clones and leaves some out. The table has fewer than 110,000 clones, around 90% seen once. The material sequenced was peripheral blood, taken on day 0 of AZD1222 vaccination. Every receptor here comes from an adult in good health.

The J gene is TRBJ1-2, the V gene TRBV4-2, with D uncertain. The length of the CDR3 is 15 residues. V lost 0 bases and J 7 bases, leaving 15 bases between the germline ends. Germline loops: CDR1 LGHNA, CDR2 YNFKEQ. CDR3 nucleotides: TGTGCCAGCAGCCAAGATCGACGGAGGGCAAGTGGCTACACCTTC. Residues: CASSQDRRRASGYTF.

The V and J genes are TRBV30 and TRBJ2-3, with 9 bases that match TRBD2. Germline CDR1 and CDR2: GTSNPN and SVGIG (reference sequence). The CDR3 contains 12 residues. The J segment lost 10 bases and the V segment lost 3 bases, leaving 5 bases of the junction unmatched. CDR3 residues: CAWSGIAGAQYF. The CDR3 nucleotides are TGTGCCTGGAGCGGAATAGCGGGAGCGCAGTATTTT.

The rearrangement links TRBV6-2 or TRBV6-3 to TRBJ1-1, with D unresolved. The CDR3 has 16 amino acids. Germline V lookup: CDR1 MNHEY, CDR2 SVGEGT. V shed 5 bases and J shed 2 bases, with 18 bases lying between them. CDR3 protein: CASSKPGPALNTEAFF. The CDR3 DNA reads TGTGCCAGCAGTAAGCCGGGCCCAGCCCTCAACACTGAAGCTTTCTTT.

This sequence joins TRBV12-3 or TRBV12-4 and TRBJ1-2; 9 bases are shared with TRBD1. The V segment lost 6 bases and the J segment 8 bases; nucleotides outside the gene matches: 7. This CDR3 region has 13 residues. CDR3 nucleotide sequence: TGTGCCAGCAGGGTGGGACAGGGAGAAGGCTACACCTTC. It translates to CASRVGQGEGYTF.

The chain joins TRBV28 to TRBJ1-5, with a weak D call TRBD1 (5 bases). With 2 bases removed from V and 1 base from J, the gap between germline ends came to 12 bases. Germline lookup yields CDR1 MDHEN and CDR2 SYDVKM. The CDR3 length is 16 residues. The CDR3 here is CASSLGPRGSNQPQHF. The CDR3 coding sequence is TGTGCCAGCAGTTTAGGGCCCCGGGGGAGCAATCAGCCCCAGCATTTT.

The DNA for the CDR3 is TGCGCCAGCAGCCAAGAGTACTACTTCGGGTCGGGGCAGTTCTTC. Amino acids: CASSQEYYFGSGQFF. The V call is TRBV4-3, the J call TRBJ2-1; D unresolved. Germline V gene data show CDR1 as LGHNA and CDR2 as YSLEER. Trimming took 0 bases from V and 12 from J, leaving 18 bases between them. This CDR3 comprises 15 residues.

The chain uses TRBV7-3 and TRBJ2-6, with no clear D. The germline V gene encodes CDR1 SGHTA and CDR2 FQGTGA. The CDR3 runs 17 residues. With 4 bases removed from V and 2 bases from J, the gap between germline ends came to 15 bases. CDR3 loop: CASSYQGTLPGANVLTF. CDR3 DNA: TGTGCCAGCAGCTACCAAGGTACCCTTCCTGGGGCCAACGTCCTGACTTTC. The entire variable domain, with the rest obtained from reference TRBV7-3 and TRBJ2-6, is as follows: GAGVSQTPSNKVTEKGKYVELRCDPISGHTALYWYRQSLGQGPEFLIYFQGTGAADDSGLPNDRFFAVRPEGSVSTLKIQRTERGDSAVYLCASSYQGTLPGANVLTFGAGSRLTVL.

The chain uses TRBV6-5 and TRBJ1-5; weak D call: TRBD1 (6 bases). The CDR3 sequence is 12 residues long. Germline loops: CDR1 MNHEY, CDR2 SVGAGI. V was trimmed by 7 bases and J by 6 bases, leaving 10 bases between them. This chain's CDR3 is CASKTGIQPQHF. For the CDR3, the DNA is TGTGCCAGCAAAACAGGGATTCAGCCCCAGCATTTT.

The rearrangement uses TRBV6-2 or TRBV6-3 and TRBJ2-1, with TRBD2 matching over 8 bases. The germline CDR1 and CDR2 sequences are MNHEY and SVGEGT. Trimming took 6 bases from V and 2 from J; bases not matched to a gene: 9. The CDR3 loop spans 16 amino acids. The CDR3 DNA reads TGTGCCAGCAGCCCATTAACGGGGGGGCCCTACAATGAGCAGTTCTTC. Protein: CASSPLTGGPYNEQFF.

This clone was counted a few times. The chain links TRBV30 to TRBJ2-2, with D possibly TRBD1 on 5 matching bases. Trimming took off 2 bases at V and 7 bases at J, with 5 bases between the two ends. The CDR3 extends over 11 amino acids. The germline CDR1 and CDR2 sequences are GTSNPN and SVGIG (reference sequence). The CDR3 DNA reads TGTGCCTGGAGTCAGGGCGGGGAGCTGTTTTTT. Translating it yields CAWSQGGELFF.

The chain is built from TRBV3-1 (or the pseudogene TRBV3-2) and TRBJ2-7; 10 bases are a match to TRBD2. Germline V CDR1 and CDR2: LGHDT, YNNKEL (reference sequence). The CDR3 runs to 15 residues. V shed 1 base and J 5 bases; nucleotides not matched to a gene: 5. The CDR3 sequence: CASSQAGTSVNEQYF. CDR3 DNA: TGTGCCAGCAGCCAAGCAGGGACTAGCGTAAACGAGCAGTACTTC.

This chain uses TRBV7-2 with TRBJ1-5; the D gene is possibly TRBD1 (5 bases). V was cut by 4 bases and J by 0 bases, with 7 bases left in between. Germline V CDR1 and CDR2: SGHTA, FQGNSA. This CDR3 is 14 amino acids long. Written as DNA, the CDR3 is TGTGCCAGCAGCTCAGACAGTAGCAATCAGCCCCAGCATTTT. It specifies CASSSDSSNQPQHF.

The CDR3 here is CASSPRDLNPSGELFF. The DNA for the CDR3 is TGTGCCAGCAGCCCCAGGGACCTAAACCCGTCCGGGGAGCTGTTTTTT. The genes are TRBV9 and TRBJ2-2; TRBD1 or TRBD2 may be the D gene (5 bases each). Trimming took 4 bases from V and 6 from J, leaving 19 bases between them. The CDR3 is 16 residues long. Germline V gene lookup returns CDR1 SGDLS and CDR2 YYNGEE. Variable domain in full (rest from reference TRBV9 and TRBJ2-2): DSGVTQTPKHLITATGQRVTLRCSPRSGDLSVYWYQQSLDQGLQFLIQYYNGEERAKGNILERFSAQQFPDLHSELNLSSLELGDSALYFCASSPRDLNPSGELFFGEGSRLTVL.

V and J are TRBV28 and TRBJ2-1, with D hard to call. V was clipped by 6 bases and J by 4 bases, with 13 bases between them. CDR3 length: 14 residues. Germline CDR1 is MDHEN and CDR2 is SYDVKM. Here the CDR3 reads CASRKAGNYNEQFF. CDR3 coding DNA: TGTGCCAGCAGAAAGGCAGGAAATTACAATGAGCAGTTCTTC.

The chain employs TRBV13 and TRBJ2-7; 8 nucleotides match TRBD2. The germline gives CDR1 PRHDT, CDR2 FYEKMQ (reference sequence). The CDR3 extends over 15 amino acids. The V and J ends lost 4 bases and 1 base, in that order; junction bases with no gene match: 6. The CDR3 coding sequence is TGTGCCAGCAGCTACCGCCCTAGCGGGTCCTACGAGCAGTACTTC. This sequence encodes CASSYRPSGSYEQYF.

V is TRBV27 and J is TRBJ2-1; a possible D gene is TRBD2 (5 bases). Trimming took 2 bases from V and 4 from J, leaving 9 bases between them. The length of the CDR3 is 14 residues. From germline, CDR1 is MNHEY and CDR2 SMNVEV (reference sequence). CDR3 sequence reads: CASSLRAVYNEQFF. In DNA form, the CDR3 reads TGTGCCAGCAGTTTAAGAGCGGTATACAATGAGCAGTTCTTC.

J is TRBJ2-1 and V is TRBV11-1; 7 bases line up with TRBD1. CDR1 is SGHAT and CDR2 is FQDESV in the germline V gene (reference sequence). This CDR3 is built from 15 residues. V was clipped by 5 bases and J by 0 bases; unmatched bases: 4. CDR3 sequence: CASSRDSSSYNEQFF. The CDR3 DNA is TGTGCCAGCAGCCGGGACAGCAGCTCCTACAATGAGCAGTTCTTC.

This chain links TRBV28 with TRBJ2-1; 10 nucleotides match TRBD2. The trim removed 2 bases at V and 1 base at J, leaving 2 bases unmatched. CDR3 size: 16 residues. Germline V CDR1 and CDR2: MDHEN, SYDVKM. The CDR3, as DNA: TGTGCCAGCAGTTTAGATAGCGGGAGGTCCTACAATGAGCAGTTCTTC. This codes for CASSLDSGRSYNEQFF.

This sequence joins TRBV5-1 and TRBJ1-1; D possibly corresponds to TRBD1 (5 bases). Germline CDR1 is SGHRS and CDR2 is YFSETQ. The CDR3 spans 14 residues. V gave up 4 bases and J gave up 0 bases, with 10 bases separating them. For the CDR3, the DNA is TGCGCCAGCAGCCCCCAGGGACTGAACACTGAAGCTTTCTTT. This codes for CASSPQGLNTEAFF.

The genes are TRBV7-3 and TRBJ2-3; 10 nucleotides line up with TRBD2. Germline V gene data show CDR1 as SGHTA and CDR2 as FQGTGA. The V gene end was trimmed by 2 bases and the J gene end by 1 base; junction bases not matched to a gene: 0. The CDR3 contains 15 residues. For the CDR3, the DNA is TGTGCCAGCAGCTTAGGGACTAGCGGCACAGATACGCAGTATTTT. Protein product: CASSLGTSGTDTQYF.

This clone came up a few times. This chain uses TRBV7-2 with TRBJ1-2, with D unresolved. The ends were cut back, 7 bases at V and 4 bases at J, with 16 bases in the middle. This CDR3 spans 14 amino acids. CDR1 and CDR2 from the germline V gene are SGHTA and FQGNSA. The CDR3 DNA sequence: TGTGCCAGCAACCCGACGGGAGTACCCTATGGCTACACCTTC. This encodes CASNPTGVPYGYTF.

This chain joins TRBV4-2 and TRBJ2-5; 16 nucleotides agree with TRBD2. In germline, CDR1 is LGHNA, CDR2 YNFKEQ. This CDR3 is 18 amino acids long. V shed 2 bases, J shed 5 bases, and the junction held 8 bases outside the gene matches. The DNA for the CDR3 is TGTGCCAGCAGCCAATCCGGGACTAGCGGGGGGGCTGGGGAGACCCAGTACTTC. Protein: CASSQSGTSGGAGETQYF.

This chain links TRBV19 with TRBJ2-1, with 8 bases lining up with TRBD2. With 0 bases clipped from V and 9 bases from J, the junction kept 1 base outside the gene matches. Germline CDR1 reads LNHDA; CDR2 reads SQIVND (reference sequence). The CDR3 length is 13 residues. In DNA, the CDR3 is TGTGCCAGTAGTATAGATCGGGGGGGTGAGCAGTTCTTC. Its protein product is CASSIDRGGEQFF.